This T cell receptor (beta chain) was recovered during a study of T cell responses to AZD1222 COVID-19 vaccine. Study results and caveats: Among those given AZD1222, only 6 or 7 were seropositive at baseline.

Germline V gene data show CDR1 as SEHNR and CDR2 as FQNEAQ (reference sequence). The germline V and J ends were trimmed by 6 bases and 5 bases, with 20 bases remaining between them. The CDR3 runs 15 residues. This clone was counted once. Its antigen is undetermined. Sequenced by immunoSEQ multiplex PCR; TCRdb stores in-frame clones only, minus some. The sample has about 100,000 clones, approximately 87% seen once. This chain links TRBV7-9 with TRBJ2-7, with D perhaps given as TRBD1 or TRBD2 (5 bases each). This TCR was sampled from an adult in good health. This specimen was peripheral blood, taken on day 0 of AZD1222 vaccination. The CDR3 spells CASSRTGTKWHEQYF. The CDR3 DNA sequence: TGTGCCAGCAGTCGGACCGGGACGAAATGGCACGAGCAGTACTTC.